The rows below give T cell receptor beta chains drawn from one sample of a study of blood T cells in healthy people across ages. TCRdb redid the calling of the 5' RACE reads with MiXCR, one entry per CDR3 protein. The sample shows more than 900,000 distinct CDR3 sequences, approximately 32% of them seen only once. These sequences were also reported in another study, on T cells of mothers and their children.

The sample was blood. The origin of the receptors is a woman aged 40 to 49 in good health. Both conserved end residues are part of each CDR3. A D gene is named only where the DNA matches it firmly. Only part of the rows carry a size: once, few, many, or a class if the clone is expanded.

J: TRBJ1-3; size: few; D: .; V: TRBV20-1; CDR3: CSARKGVRRSGNTIYF; DNA: TGCAGTGCTAGAAAGGGGGTGCGTCGCTCTGGAAACACCATATATTTT
J: TRBJ2-2; size: .; D: TRBD1; V: TRBV25-1; CDR3: CASSGGTGPGELFF; DNA: TGTGCCAGCAGTGGCGGGACAGGCCCCGGGGAGCTGTTTTTT
J: TRBJ2-7; size: many; D: .; V: TRBV28; CDR3: CASSFRFAEQYF; DNA: TGTGCCAGCAGTTTCCGTTTCGCTGAGCAGTACTTC
J: TRBJ2-7; size: few; D: TRBD1; V: TRBV28; CDR3: CASQTGGRYEQYF; DNA: TGTGCCAGCCAGACAGGGGGGAGGTACGAGCAGTACTTC
J: TRBJ1-2; size: few; D: .; V: TRBV5-1; CDR3: CASRGGGQGMGYTF; DNA: TGCGCCAGCAGAGGTGGCGGCCAGGGCATGGGCTACACCTTC
J: TRBJ2-7; size: many; D: .; V: TRBV3-1; CDR3: CASSQGRRYLEQYF; DNA: TGTGCCAGCAGCCAAGGGAGGCGGTACCTAGAGCAGTACTTC
J: TRBJ2-3; size: .; D: TRBD2; V: TRBV5-1; CDR3: CASSLELAGNTQYF; DNA: TGCGCCAGCAGCTTGGAACTAGCGGGGAACACGCAGTATTTT
J: TRBJ2-3; size: few; D: TRBD2; V: TRBV20-1; CDR3: CSALTTSGGVMDTQYF; DNA: TGCAGTGCCCTGACGACTAGCGGGGGAGTAATGGATACGCAGTATTTT
J: TRBJ2-3; size: many; D: .; V: TRBV13; CDR3: CASSSSGRDTQYF; DNA: TGTGCCAGCAGCAGTAGCGGTCGGGATACGCAGTATTTT
J: TRBJ1-3; size: few; D: .; V: TRBV7-3; CDR3: CASSLTDSAVSGNTIYF; DNA: TGTGCCAGCAGCTTAACGGACTCCGCGGTTTCTGGAAACACCATATATTTT
J: TRBJ2-7; size: .; D: .; V: TRBV28; CDR3: CASLGQNYEQYF; DNA: TGTGCCAGCTTGGGACAAAACTACGAGCAGTACTTC
J: TRBJ2-4; size: few; D: .; V: TRBV6-5; CDR3: CASSYSAAKNIQYF; DNA: TGTGCCAGCAGTTACTCTGCGGCCAAAAACATTCAGTACTTC
J: TRBJ2-7; size: .; D: TRBD1; V: TRBV7-9; CDR3: CASSSTTGDFSYEQYF; DNA: TGTGCCAGCAGCTCCACGACAGGGGACTTCTCCTACGAGCAGTACTTC
J: TRBJ2-7; size: many; D: TRBD1; V: TRBV27; CDR3: CASSLVGQAPYEQYF; DNA: TGTGCCAGCAGTTTAGTCGGACAGGCGCCCTACGAGCAGTACTTC
J: TRBJ2-1; size: few; D: .; V: TRBV9; CDR3: CASSVPPQETQFF; DNA: TGTGCCAGCAGCGTCCCCCCTCAAGAGACCCAGTTCTTC
J: TRBJ2-1; size: few; D: .; V: TRBV12-3/TRBV12-4; CDR3: CASSLSPHNEQFF; DNA: TGTGCCAGCAGTTTGAGCCCCCACAATGAGCAGTTCTTC
J: TRBJ2-3; size: few; D: TRBD2; V: TRBV7-2; CDR3: CASSPSGLATDTQYF; DNA: TGTGCCAGCAGCCCCTCGGGACTAGCAACAGATACGCAGTATTTT
J: TRBJ2-5; size: few; D: .; V: TRBV24-1; CDR3: CATRQPPSETQYF; DNA: TGTGCCACCAGACAGCCACCTTCCGAGACCCAGTACTTC